Described below is a single TCR beta chain sequence and its context. What it recognizes is unknown. Sequencing templates came from extracted RNA that was reverse transcribed into cDNA. The data were produced by immunoSEQ multiplex PCR, yet TCRdb's version contains in-frame clones alone and is incomplete. The sample carries 150,000 or so clones, about three fifths recorded once. J was trimmed by 1 base and V by 5 bases; bases with no gene match: 9. In germline, CDR1 is SEHNR, CDR2 FQNEAQ (reference sequence). There are 17 residues in the CDR3. The record originates from a study of CD8+ T cells in alopecia areata. Cell sorting was applied to PBMCs, and CD4+ and CD8+ T cells were collected. Study-level findings and limits: Affected lesional scalp, above all in alopecia totalis/universalis, was more clonal than normal scalp. Against the mouse data, patients shared TCRs less clearly, possibly for HLA reasons.

The V gene is TRBV7-9, the J gene TRBJ2-5, with 11 nucleotides matching TRBD2. This TCR came from a human donor in good health. The specimen sequenced was CD4+ T cells sorted from blood. The CDR3: CASSTASTSGVQETQYF. For the CDR3, the DNA is TGTGCCAGCAGCACCGCCTCGACTAGCGGGGTCCAAGAGACCCAGTACTTC.